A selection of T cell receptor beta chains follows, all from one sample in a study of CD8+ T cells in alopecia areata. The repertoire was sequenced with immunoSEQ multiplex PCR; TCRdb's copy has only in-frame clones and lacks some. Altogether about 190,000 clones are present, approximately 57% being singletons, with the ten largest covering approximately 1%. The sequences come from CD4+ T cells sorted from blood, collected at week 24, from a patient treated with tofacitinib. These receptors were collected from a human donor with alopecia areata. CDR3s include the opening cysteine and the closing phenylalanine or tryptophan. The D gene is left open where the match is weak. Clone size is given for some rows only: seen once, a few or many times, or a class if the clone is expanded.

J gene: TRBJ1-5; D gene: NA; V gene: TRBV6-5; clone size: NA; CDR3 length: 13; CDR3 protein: CASSYAGGQPQHF; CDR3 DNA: TGTGCCAGCAGTTACGCGGGCGGACAGCCCCAGCATTTT
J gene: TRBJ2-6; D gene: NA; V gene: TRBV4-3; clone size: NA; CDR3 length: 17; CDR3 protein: CASSREGSGTGANVLTF; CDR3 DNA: TGCGCCAGCAGCCGAGAGGGGAGTGGAACTGGGGCCAACGTCCTGACTTTC
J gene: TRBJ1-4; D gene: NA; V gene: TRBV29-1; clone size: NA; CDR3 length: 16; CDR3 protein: CSTTGTGGETNEKLFF; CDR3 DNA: TGCAGCACAACCGGGACTGGCGGCGAGACTAATGAAAAACTGTTTTTT
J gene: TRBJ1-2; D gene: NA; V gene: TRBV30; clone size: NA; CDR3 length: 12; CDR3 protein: CAWNLGDYGYTF; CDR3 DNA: TGTGCCTGGAATTTAGGGGACTATGGCTACACCTTC
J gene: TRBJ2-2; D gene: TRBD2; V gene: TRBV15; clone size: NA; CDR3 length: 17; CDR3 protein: CATSRIRGGLNTGELFF; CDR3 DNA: TGTGCCACCAGCAGGATTCGCGGGGGGCTCAACACCGGGGAGCTGTTTTTT
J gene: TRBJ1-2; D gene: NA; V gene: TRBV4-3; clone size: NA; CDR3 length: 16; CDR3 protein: CASSQDLISGEYGYTF; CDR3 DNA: TGCGCCAGCAGCCAAGATCTAATTTCAGGGGAGTATGGCTACACCTTC
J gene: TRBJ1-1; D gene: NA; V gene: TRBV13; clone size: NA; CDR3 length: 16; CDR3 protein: CASSAGGRFMNTEAFF; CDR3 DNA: TGTGCCAGCAGCGCCGGCGGGCGGTTCATGAACACTGAAGCTTTCTTT
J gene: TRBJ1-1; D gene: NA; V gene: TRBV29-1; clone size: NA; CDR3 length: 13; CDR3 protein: CSVVTGTNTEAFF; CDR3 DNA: TGCAGCGTTGTGACCGGGACGAACACTGAAGCTTTCTTT
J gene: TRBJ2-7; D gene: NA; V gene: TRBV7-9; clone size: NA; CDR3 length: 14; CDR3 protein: CASRPQGSSYEQYF; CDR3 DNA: TGTGCCAGCAGACCACAGGGATCCTCCTACGAGCAGTACTTC
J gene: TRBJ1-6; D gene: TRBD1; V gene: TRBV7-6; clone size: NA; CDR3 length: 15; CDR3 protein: CASSLEGQTNSPLHF; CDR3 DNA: TGTGCCAGCAGCTTAGAGGGACAGACGAATTCACCCCTCCACTTT
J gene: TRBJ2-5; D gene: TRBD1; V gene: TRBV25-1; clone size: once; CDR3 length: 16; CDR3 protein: CASSEGARGRRETQYF; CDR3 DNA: TGTGCCAGCAGTGAAGGGGCAAGGGGGCGTAGGGAGACCCAGTACTTC
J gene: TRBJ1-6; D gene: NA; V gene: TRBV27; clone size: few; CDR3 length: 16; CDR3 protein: CASSNPPGFYNSPLHF; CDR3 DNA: TGTGCCAGCAGTAACCCCCCGGGATTCTATAATTCACCCCTCCACTTT
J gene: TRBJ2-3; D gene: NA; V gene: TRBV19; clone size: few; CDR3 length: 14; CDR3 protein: CASSMFGSTDTQYF; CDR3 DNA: TGTGCCAGTAGTATGTTCGGGAGCACAGATACGCAGTATTTT
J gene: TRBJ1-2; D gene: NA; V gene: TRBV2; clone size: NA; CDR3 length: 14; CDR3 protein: CANRDPGKHYGYTF; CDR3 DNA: TGTGCCAACAGGGACCCCGGGAAACACTATGGCTACACCTTC
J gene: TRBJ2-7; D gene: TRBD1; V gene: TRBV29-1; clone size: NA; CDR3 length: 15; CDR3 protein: CSVLPPGQGSHEQYF; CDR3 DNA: TGCAGCGTTCTACCCCCGGGACAGGGGTCACACGAGCAGTACTTC
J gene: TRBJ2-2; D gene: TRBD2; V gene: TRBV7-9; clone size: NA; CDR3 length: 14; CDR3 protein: CASHGEGNTGELFF; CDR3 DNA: TGTGCCTCCCATGGGGAGGGGAACACCGGGGAGCTGTTTTTT
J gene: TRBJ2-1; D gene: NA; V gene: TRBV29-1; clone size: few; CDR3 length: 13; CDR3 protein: CSVGALTGNEQFF; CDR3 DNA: TGCAGCGTTGGGGCCCTTACGGGGAATGAGCAGTTCTTC
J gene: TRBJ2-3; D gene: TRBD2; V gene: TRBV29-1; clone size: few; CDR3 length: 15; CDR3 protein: CSVEVLAGVADTQYF; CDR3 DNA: TGCAGCGTTGAAGTCCTAGCGGGGGTCGCAGATACGCAGTATTTT
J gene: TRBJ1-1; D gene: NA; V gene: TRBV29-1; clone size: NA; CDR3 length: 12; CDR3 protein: CSVVQVATEAFF; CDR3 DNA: TGCAGCGTCGTACAGGTAGCCACTGAAGCTTTCTTT
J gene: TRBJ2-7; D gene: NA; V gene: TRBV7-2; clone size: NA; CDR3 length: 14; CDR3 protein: CASSLEQGPYEQYF; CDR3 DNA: TGTGCCAGCAGCTTAGAACAGGGCCCCTACGAGCAGTACTTC
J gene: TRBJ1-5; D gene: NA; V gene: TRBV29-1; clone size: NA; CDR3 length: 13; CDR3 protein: CSAGWGDNQPQHF; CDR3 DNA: TGCAGCGCTGGGTGGGGAGACAATCAGCCCCAGCATTTT
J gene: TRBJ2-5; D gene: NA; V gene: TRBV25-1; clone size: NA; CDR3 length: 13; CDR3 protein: CASQLPGRETQYF; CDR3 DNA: TGTGCCAGCCAACTACCTGGGAGGGAGACCCAGTACTTC
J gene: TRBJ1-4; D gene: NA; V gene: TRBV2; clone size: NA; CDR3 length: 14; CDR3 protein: CASSVGGANEKLFF; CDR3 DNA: TGTGCCAGCAGTGTTGGAGGGGCTAATGAAAAACTGTTTTTT
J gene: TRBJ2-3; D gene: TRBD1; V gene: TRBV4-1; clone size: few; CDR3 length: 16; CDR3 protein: CASSQLGTGRGDTQYF; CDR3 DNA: TGCGCCAGCAGCCAATTAGGGACAGGGAGGGGAGATACGCAGTATTTT
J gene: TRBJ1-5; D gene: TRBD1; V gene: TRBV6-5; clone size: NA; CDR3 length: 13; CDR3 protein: CASSQQGDQPQHF; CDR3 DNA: TGTGCCAGCAGTCAACAGGGGGATCAGCCCCAGCATTTT
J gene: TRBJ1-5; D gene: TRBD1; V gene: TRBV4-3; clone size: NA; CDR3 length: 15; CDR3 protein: CASSQAGTGDQPQHF; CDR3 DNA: TGCGCCAGCAGCCAAGCAGGGACAGGGGATCAGCCCCAGCATTTT
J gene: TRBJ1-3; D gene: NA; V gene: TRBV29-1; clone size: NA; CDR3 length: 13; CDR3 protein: CSVESPSGNTIYF; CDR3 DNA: TGCAGCGTTGAGTCCCCCTCTGGAAACACCATATATTTT
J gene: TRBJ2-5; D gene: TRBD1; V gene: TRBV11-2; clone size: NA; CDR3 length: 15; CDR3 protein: CASSLGTGGAETQYF; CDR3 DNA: TGTGCCAGCAGCTTAGGGACAGGGGGCGCAGAGACCCAGTACTTC
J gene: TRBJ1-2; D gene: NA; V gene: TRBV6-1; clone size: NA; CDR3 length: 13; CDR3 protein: CASCVDIKGGYTF; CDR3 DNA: TGTGCCAGCTGTGTCGACATCAAGGGGGGCTACACCTTC
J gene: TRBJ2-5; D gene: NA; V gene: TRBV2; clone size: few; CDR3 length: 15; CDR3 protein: CASSEIFLRQETQYF; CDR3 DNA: TGTGCCAGCAGTGAAATCTTCTTGCGTCAAGAGACCCAGTACTTC
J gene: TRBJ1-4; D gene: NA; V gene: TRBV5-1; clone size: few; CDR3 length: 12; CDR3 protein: CASTTGNEKLFF; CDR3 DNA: TGCGCCAGCACTACAGGGAATGAAAAACTGTTTTTT
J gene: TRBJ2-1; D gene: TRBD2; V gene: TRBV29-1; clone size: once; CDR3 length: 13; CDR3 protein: CSALAGLPGEQFF; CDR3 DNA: TGCAGCGCACTAGCGGGGCTCCCGGGTGAGCAGTTCTTC
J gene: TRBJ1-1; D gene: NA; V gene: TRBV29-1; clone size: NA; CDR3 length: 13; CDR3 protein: CSVSTYSNTEAFF; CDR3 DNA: TGCAGCGTAAGTACATACTCGAACACTGAAGCTTTCTTT
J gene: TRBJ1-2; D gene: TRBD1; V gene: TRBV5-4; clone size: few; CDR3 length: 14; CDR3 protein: CASSNDRAPYGYTF; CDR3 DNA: TGTGCCAGCAGCAACGACAGGGCCCCCTATGGCTACACCTTC
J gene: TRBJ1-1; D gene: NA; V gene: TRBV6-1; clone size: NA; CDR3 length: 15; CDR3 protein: CASTSLSGANTEAFF; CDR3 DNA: TGTGCCAGCACCTCATTATCGGGGGCGAACACTGAAGCTTTCTTT
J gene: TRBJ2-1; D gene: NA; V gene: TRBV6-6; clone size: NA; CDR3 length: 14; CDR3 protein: CASTGSGSYNEQFF; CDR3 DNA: TGTGCCAGCACCGGGTCCGGCTCCTACAATGAGCAGTTCTTC
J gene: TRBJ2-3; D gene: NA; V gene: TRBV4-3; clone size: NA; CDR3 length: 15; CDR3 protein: CASSQDRGNADTQYF; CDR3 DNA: TGCGCCAGCAGCCAAGACCGCGGAAACGCAGATACGCAGTATTTT
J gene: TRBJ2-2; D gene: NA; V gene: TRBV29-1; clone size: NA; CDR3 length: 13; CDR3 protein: CSVRRESHGELFF; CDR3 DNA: TGCAGCGTACGCAGGGAAAGTCACGGGGAGCTGTTTTTT
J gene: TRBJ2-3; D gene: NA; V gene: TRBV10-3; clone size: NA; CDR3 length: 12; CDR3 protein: CAISETSDTQYF; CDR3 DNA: TGTGCCATCAGTGAAACTAGCGATACGCAGTATTTT
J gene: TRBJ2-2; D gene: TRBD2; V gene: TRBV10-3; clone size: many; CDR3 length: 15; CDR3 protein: CAISELAGDTGELFF; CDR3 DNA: TGTGCCATCAGTGAACTAGCGGGGGACACCGGGGAGCTGTTTTTT
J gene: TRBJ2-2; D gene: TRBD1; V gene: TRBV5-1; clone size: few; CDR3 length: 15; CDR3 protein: CASSRDRANTGELFF; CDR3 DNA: TGCGCCAGCAGCAGGGACAGGGCGAACACCGGGGAGCTGTTTTTT
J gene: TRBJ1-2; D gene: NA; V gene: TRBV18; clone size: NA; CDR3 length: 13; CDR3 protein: CASSPSRDYGYTF; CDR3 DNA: TGTGCCAGCTCACCCTCCCGGGACTATGGCTACACCTTC
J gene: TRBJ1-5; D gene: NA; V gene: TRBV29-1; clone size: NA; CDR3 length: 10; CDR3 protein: CSVGDQPQHF; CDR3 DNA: TGCAGCGTTGGCGATCAGCCCCAGCATTTT
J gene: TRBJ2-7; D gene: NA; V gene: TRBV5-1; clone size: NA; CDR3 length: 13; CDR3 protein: CASTGVNSYEQYF; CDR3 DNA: TGCGCCAGCACCGGGGTTAACTCCTACGAGCAGTACTTC
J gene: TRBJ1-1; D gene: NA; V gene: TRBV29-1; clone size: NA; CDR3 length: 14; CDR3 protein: CSVEVYKRATEAFF; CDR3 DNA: TGCAGCGTTGAGGTGTATAAACGGGCCACTGAAGCTTTCTTT
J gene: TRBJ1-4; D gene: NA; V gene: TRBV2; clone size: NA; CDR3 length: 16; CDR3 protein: CASSEALGRGFEKLFF; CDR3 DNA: TGTGCCAGCAGTGAAGCGCTTGGCAGGGGCTTCGAAAAACTGTTTTTT
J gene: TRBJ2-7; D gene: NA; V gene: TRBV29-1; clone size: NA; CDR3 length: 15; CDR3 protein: CSTLGQGSSSYEQYF; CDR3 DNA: TGCAGCACCTTAGGGCAAGGAAGTAGCTCCTACGAGCAGTACTTC
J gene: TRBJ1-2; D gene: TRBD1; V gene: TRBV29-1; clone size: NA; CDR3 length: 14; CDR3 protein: CSVALGQGAGGYTF; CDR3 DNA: TGCAGCGTTGCCTTGGGGCAGGGGGCCGGTGGCTACACCTTC
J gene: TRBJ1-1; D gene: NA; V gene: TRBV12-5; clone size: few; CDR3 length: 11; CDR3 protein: CASRSDGEAFF; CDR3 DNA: TGTGCTAGTCGTAGCGACGGTGAAGCTTTCTTT
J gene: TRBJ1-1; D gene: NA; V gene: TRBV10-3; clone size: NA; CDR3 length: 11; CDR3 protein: CATSPNTEAFF; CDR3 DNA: TGTGCCACCAGCCCTAACACTGAAGCTTTCTTT
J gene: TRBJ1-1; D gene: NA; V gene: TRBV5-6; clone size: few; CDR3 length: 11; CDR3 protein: CASSKNLLAFF; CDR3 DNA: TGTGCCAGCAGCAAAAACCTTTTGGCTTTCTTT
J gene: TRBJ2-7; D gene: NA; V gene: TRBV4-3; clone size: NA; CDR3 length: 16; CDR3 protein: CASSQDSPHRGTEQYF; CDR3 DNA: TGCGCCAGCAGCCAAGACTCCCCCCACAGAGGGACCGAGCAGTACTTC
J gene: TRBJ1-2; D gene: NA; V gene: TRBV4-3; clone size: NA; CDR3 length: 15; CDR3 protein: CASSHGLRDNYGYTF; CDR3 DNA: TGCGCCAGCAGCCATGGCCTACGGGACAACTATGGCTACACCTTC
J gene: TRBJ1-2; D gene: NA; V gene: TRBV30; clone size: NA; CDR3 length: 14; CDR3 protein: CAWSLPPEGEGYTF; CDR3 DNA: TGTGCCTGGAGTCTACCCCCTGAAGGGGAAGGCTACACCTTC
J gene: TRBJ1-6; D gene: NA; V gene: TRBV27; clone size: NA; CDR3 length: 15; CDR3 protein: CASSLVGTSNSPLHF; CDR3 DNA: TGTGCCAGCAGTTTAGTCGGAACTTCAAATTCACCCCTCCACTTT
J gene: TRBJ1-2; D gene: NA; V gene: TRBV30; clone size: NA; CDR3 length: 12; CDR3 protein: CAWSKMTDGYTF; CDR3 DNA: TGTGCCTGGAGCAAGATGACCGATGGCTACACCTTC
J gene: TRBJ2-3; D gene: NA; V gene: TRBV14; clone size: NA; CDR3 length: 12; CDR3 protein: CASSLYGDTQYF; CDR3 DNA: TGTGCCAGCAGCCTCTACGGGGATACGCAGTATTTT
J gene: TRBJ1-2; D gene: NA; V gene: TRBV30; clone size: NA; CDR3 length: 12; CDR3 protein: CAWSALDSRYTF; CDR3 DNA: TGTGCCTGGAGTGCCTTAGACAGCCGCTACACCTTC
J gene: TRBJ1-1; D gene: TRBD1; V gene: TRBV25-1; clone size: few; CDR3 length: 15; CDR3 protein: CASSRDRGLLAEAFF; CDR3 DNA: TGTGCCAGCAGCCGGGACAGGGGTTTGTTGGCTGAAGCTTTCTTT
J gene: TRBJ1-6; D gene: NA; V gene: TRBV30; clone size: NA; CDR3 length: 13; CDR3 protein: CAWTGQGNSPLHF; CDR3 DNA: TGTGCCTGGACGGGTCAGGGGAATTCACCCCTCCACTTT